Reported below is one TCR beta chain. Synthetic analogs of TCR templates were spiked into every PCR. Produced via immunoSEQ multiplex PCR; TCRdb's table is partial and in-frame only. The data contain 60,000 to 85,000 clones, 75% to 90% of them singletons. These data originate in a study of PD-L1 blockade in urothelial cancer. At the level of the study: The authors examined blood 3 weeks (second dose) and 6 weeks after treatment start. Researchers found blood samples held a median of roughly 140,000 T cells.

Germline lookup yields CDR1 LGHNA and CDR2 YSLEER. Trimming removed 3 bases from V and 6 bases from J; junction bases left unmatched: 7. CDR3 length: 16 residues. The cohort comprised individuals with locally advanced or metastatic urothelial carcinoma. The rearrangement uses TRBV4-3 and TRBJ2-2; the match to TRBD2 covers 10 bases. This receptor was taken from a woman in her seventies with urothelial cancer. This material consisted of PBMCs, taken around atezolizumab (anti-PD-L1) treatment. CDR3 sequence: CASSQERGGSAGELFF. The DNA of the CDR3 is TGCGCCAGCAGCCAGGAGCGGGGGGGTAGTGCCGGGGAGCTGTTTTTT.